Below, 8 T cell receptor beta chains from the same sample are listed, as sequenced in a study of persistence of HIV-infected CD4 T cells. These TCRs' antigens remain unknown. The libraries were made with immunoSEQ version 4 in survey mode. TCRdb keeps only in-frame clones here, not all; method: immunoSEQ multiplex PCR. Among just over 40,000 clones listed, around 82% were seen once. An overlapping HIV-1 Gag peptide pool stimulated these cells at 0.95 to 1 ug/peptide/mL. CD40L-negative CD69-negative CD45RO-high memory CD4+ T cells were sorted as populations depleted of antigen-responding cells. The specimen was CD4+ T cells sorted from PBMCs after approximately 19-hour stimulation, collected from a patient who received antiretroviral therapy. These TCRs come from an adult man with HIV who was CMV-seropositive.

This rearrangement joins TRBV18 to TRBJ2-7; the match to TRBD2 covers 11 bases. CDR1 KGHSH and CDR2 LQKENI come from the germline V gene. The CDR3 totals 17 residues. V was pared by 6 bases and J by 0 bases, with 10 bases of the junction left unmatched. CDR3 sequence (DNA): TGTGCCAGCTCCCTTATAGCGGGAGGGGGAAGCTCCTACGAGCAGTACTTC. Protein product: CASSLIAGGGSSYEQYF.

This clone was observed a single time. J is TRBJ1-5 and V is TRBV7-8; no clear D. Trimming stripped 5 bases from V and 3 bases from J, with 14 bases between. CDR3 length: 15 residues. Looked up from germline, CDR1 is SGHVS and CDR2 is FQNEAQ. Written as DNA, the CDR3 is TGTGCCAGCAGCGAGACTCGGGCTTCCAATCAGCCCCAGCATTTT. Translated, it gives CASSETRASNQPQHF.

This chain uses TRBV29-1 with TRBJ1-2; D is uncertain. The CDR3 is 13 amino acids. Germline assignment: CDR1 SQVTM and CDR2 ANQGSEA. Trimming shortened V by 8 bases and J by 1 base, and 14 bases separated the two germline ends. The CDR3 DNA follows: TGCAGCACCCAGGAGACCGGTAACTATGGCTACACCTTC. Translating it yields CSTQETGNYGYTF.

The chain recombines TRBV6-5 with TRBJ1-2; 9 nucleotides align to TRBD1. Germline V gene lookup returns CDR1 MNHEY and CDR2 SVGAGI. This CDR3 comprises 15 residues. With V trimmed by 6 bases and J by 3 bases, 8 bases remained unmatched. CDR3 DNA sequence: TGTGCCAGCAGCCCCAACAGGGGGCTCGACTATGGCTACACCTTC. This gives the protein CASSPNRGLDYGYTF.

The chain combines TRBV7-8 with TRBJ2-2, with 7 bases matching TRBD2. V gave up 5 bases and J gave up 2 bases; unmatched junction bases: 11. The CDR3 loop spans 17 amino acids. Germline V gives CDR1 SGHVS, CDR2 FQNEAQ. CDR3 in DNA: TGTGCCAGCAGCCTATTCGGGGGACTATTTAACACCGGGGAGCTGTTTTTT. Protein: CASSLFGGLFNTGELFF. Full variable domain (remainder filled in from reference TRBV7-8 and TRBJ2-2): GAGVSQSPRYKVAKRGQDVALRCDPISGHVSLFWYQQALGQGPEFLTYFQNEAQLDKSGLPSDRFFAERPEGSVSTLKIQRTQQEDSAVYLCASSLFGGLFNTGELFFGEGSRLTVL.

The rearrangement links TRBV24-1 to TRBJ2-2, with TRBD1 matching 7 bases. CDR1 is KGHDR, CDR2 SFDVKD, per germline. Germline trimming cut 4 bases from V and 3 bases from J; bases unmatched to any gene: 4. The CDR3 contains 15 residues. Written as DNA, the CDR3 is TGTGCCACCAGTGAGACCACAGGGGACACCGGGGAGCTGTTTTTT. Protein sequence: CATSETTGDTGELFF.

In its sample, this clone was seen once. The CDR3 DNA is TGTGCCAGCAGTTTAAGGGTAACCTACGAGCAGTACTTC. It codes for CASSLRVTYEQYF. The V and J genes are TRBV27 and TRBJ2-7; D is unresolved. The CDR3 runs 13 residues. Deletions cut 2 bases from V and 2 bases from J, with 7 bases between. Germline lookup yields CDR1 MNHEY and CDR2 SMNVEV (reference sequence).

This rearrangement joins TRBV9 to TRBJ2-1; 11 positions match TRBD2. The V gene's germline CDR1 is SGDLS and CDR2 YYNGEE. V gave up 0 bases and J gave up 2 bases; unmatched junction bases: 7. This CDR3 has 18 amino acids. CDR3 nucleotides: TGTGCCAGCAGCGTAGTAGGTAGCGGGAGGGCAGCCTACAATGAGCAGTTCTTC. It is translated as CASSVVGSGRAAYNEQFF.